This T cell receptor (beta chain) stems from a study of sequential checkpoint blockade in melanoma. As for the study in general: Patients were randomized 1:1 to nivolumab-then-ipilimumab or ipilimumab-then-nivolumab first-line. Both treatment sequences were followed by maintenance nivolumab.

The assay was immunoSEQ multiplex PCR, and TCRdb's table has in-frame clones only and misses some. The table records 15,000 to 20,000 clones, approximately 80% of them present only once. V dropped 1 base and J dropped 5 bases, with 14 bases sitting between them. The V gene's germline CDR1 is MGHDK and CDR2 SYGVNS. This CDR3 is 15 amino acids long. Treatment in this sample: randomized to nivolumab then ipilimumab (arm A) or the reverse (arm B). Patients had received no earlier DNA-damaging chemotherapy. Live CD3+CD8+ CD19− CD56− cells were sorted from PBMCs. This rearrangement joins TRBV25-1 to TRBJ1-1; maybe TRBD1 (6 bases). The sample in question was CD8+ T cells sorted from blood (inferred from file names), obtained from a patient given nivolumab and ipilimumab in sequence. This receptor was taken from a human donor with melanoma. CDR3 DNA sequence: TGTGCCAGCAGTGAATTCACAGGGAGGGAGACTGAAGCTTTCTTT. Residues: CASSEFTGRETEAFF.